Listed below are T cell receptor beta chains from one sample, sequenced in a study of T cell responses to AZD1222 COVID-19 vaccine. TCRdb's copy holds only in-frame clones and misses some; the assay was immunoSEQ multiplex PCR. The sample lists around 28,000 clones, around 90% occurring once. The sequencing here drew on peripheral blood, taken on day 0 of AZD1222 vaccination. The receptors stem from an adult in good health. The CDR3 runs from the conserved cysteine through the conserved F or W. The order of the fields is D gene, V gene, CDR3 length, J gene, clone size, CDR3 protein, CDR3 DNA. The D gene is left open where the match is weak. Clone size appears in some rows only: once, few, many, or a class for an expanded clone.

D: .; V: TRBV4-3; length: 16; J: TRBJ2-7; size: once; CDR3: CASSQGAGTNFYEQYF; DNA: TGCGCCAGCAGCCAAGGTGCCGGGACAAATTTCTACGAGCAGTACTTC
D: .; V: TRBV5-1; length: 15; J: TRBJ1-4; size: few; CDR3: CASSPEGSPNEKLFF; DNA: TGCGCCAGCAGCCCGGAGGGCAGTCCTAATGAAAAACTGTTTTTT
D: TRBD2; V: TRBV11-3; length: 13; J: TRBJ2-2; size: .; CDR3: CASSLVAGGELFF; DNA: TGTGCCAGCAGCTTAGTAGCGGGCGGGGAGCTGTTTTTT
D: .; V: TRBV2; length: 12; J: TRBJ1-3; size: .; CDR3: CASLMDGNTIYF; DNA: TGTGCCAGCCTAATGGATGGAAACACCATATATTTT
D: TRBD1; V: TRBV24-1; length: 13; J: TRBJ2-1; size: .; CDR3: CATSFQGAYEQFF; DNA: TGTGCCACCAGTTTCCAGGGGGCCTATGAGCAGTTCTTC
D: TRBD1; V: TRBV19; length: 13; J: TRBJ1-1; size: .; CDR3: CATGTGSGTEAFF; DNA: TGTGCCACAGGGACAGGGTCGGGCACTGAAGCTTTCTTT
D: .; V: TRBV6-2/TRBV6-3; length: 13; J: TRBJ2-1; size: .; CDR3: CASSYSVSLPQFF; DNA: TGTGCCAGCAGTTACTCCGTCTCTCTACCCCAGTTCTTC
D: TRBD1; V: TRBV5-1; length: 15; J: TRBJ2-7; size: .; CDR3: CASSLEGQGVHEQYF; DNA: TGCGCCAGCAGCTTGGAGGGACAGGGGGTCCACGAGCAGTACTTC
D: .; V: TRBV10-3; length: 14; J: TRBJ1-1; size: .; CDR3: CAISISDRDTEAFF; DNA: TGTGCCATCAGTATTTCGGACAGAGACACTGAAGCTTTCTTT
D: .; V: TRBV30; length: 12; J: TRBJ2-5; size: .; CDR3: CARAGYQETQYF; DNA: TGTGCCCGAGCGGGCTACCAAGAGACCCAGTACTTC
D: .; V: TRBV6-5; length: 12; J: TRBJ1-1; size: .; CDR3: CASSMGNTEAFF; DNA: TGTGCCAGCAGTATGGGGAACACTGAAGCTTTCTTT
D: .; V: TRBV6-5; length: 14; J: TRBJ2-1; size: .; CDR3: CASSPLTRDHEQFF; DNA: TGTGCCAGCTCGCCTTTGACTAGAGACCATGAGCAGTTCTTC
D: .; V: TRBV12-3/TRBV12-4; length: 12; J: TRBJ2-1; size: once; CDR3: CASILAYNEQFF; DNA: TGTGCCAGCATCTTAGCGTACAATGAGCAGTTCTTC
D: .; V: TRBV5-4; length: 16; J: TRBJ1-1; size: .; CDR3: CASSLARGARNTEAFF; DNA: TGTGCCAGCAGCTTGGCCCGGGGGGCAAGGAACACTGAAGCTTTCTTT
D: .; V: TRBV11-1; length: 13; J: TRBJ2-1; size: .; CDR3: CASSAGPRNEQFF; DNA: TGTGCCAGCAGCGCCGGCCCTAGAAATGAGCAGTTCTTC
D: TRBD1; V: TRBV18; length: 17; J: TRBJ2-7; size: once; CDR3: CASSPWTGGKPSYEQYF; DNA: TGTGCCAGCTCACCATGGACAGGGGGCAAGCCTTCCTACGAGCAGTACTTC
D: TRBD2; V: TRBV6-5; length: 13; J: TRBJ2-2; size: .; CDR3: CASRLSGRGELFF; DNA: TGTGCCAGCAGACTATCCGGGAGGGGGGAGCTGTTTTTT
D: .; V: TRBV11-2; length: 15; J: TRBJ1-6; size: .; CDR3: CASSPREGLTSPLHF; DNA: TGTGCCAGCAGCCCGAGGGAGGGGTTAACTTCACCCCTCCACTTT
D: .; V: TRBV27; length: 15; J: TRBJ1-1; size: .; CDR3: CASSLSRAILTEAFF; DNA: TGTGCCAGCAGTTTAAGCCGGGCCATCCTCACTGAAGCTTTCTTT
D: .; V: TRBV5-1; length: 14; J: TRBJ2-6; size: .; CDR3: CASSPGAGANVLTF; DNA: TGCGCCAGCAGCCCAGGGGCTGGGGCCAACGTCCTGACTTTC
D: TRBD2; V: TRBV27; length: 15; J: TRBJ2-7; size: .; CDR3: CASSSTSAGSYEQYF; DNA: TGTGCCAGCAGTTCGACTAGCGCGGGCTCCTACGAGCAGTACTTC
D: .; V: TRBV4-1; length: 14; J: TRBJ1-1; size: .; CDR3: CASSQTPRQVEAFF; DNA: TGCGCCAGCAGCCAGACCCCTAGACAGGTTGAAGCTTTCTTT
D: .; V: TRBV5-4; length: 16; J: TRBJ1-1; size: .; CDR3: CASSEFLQGGNTEAFF; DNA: TGTGCCAGCAGCGAATTTTTACAGGGTGGGAACACTGAAGCTTTCTTT
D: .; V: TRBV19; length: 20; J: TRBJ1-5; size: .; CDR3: CASSISPQGTTFYSNQPQHF; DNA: TGTGCCAGTAGTATATCCCCCCAGGGGACGACCTTCTATAGCAATCAGCCCCAGCATTTT
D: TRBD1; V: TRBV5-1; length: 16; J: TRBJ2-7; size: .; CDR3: CASSATGTGGSYEQYF; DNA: TGCGCCAGCAGCGCCACCGGGACAGGTGGCTCCTACGAGCAGTACTTC
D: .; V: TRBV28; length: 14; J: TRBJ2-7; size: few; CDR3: CASSLYSQLYEQYF; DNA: TGTGCCAGCAGTTTGTACAGTCAACTCTACGAGCAGTACTTC
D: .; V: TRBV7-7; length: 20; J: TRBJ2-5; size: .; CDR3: CASSLARSPGAGLSEETQYF; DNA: TGTGCCAGCAGCTTAGCTCGCTCGCCGGGAGCGGGTTTATCGGAAGAGACCCAGTACTTC
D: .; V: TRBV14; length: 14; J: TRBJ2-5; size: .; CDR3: CASSQDLAFVTQYF; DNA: TGTGCCAGCAGCCAGGATTTAGCTTTTGTGACCCAGTACTTC
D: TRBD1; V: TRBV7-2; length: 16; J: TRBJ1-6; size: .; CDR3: CASSPQGTGGGSPLHF; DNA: TGTGCCAGCAGCCCCCAGGGGACAGGGGGCGGTTCACCCCTCCACTTT
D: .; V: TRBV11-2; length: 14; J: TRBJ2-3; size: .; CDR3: CASSAPVGADTQYF; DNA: TGTGCCAGCAGCGCCCCAGTCGGGGCGGATACGCAGTATTTT
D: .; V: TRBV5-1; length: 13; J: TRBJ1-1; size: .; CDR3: CASSLRHQGEAFF; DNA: TGCGCCAGCAGCTTGAGACACCAGGGTGAAGCTTTCTTT